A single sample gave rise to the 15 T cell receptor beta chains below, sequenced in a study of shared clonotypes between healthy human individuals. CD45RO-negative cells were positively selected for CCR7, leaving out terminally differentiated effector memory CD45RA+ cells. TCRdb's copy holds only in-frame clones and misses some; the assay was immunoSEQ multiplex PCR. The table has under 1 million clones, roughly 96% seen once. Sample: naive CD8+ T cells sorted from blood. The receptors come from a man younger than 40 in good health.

The CDR3 region is CASSLAVLGGGYNEQFF. For the CDR3, the DNA is TGTGCCAGCAGCTTAGCGGTGTTGGGCGGGGGATACAATGAGCAGTTCTTC. The chain has TRBV7-9 and TRBJ2-1, with 7 bases identical to TRBD2. The V gene's germline CDR1 is SEHNR and CDR2 FQNEAQ (reference sequence). V lost 0 bases, J lost 4 bases, and 9 bases stayed unmatched. This CDR3 region has 17 residues.

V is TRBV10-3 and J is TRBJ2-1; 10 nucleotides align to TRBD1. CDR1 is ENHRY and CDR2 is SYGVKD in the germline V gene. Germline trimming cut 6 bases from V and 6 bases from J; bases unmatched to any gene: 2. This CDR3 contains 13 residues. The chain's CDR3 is CAISRTGGNEQFF. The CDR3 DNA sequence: TGTGCCATCAGCCGGACAGGGGGCAATGAGCAGTTCTTC.

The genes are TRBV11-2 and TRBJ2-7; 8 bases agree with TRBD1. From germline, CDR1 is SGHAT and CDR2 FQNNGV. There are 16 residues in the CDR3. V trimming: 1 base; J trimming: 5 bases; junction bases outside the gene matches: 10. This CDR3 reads CASSLAFEDRVNEQYF. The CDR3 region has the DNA TGTGCCAGCAGCTTAGCTTTCGAGGACAGGGTTAACGAGCAGTACTTC. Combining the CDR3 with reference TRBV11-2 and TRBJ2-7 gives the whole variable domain EAGVAQSPRYKIIEKRQSVAFWCNPISGHATLYWYQQILGQGPKLLIQFQNNGVVDDSQLPKDRFSAERLKGVDSTLKIQPAKLEDSAVYLCASSLAFEDRVNEQYFGPGTRLTVT.

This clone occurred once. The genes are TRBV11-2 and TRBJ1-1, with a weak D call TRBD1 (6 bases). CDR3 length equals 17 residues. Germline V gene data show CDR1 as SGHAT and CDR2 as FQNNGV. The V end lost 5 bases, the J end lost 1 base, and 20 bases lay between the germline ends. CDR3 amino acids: CASSPGGAFSPNTEAFF. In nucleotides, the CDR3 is TGTGCCAGCAGCCCGGGGGGGGCCTTTTCTCCGAACACTGAAGCTTTCTTT.

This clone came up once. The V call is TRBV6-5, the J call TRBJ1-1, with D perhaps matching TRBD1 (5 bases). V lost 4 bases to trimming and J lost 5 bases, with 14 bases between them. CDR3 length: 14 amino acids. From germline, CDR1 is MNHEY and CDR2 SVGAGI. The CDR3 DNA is TGTGCCAGCAGTTGGGGGAACCTAGATACTGAAGCTTTCTTT. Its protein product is CASSWGNLDTEAFF.

The chain's CDR3 is CASSPGLGQGTAGYTF. Written as DNA, the CDR3 is TGTGCCAGCAGTCCGGGGTTGGGACAGGGGACGGCGGGCTACACCTTC. The rearrangement links TRBV27 to TRBJ1-2; 10 positions match TRBD1. Germline V gene data show CDR1 as MNHEY and CDR2 as SMNVEV (reference sequence). CDR3 length equals 16 residues. Trimming at V came to 5 bases and at J to 8 bases, leaving 14 bases not matched to a gene.

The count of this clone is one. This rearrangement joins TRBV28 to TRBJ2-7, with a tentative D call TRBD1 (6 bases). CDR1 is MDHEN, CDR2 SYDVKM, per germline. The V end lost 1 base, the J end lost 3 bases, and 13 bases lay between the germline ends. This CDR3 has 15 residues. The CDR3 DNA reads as TGTGCCAGCAGTTTATACAGGGAAAGGGACTACGAGCAGTACTTC. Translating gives CASSLYRERDYEQYF. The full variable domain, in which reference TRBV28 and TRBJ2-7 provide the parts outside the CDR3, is DVKVTQSSRYLVKRTGEKVFLECVQDMDHENMFWYRQDPGLGLRLIYFSYDVKMKEKGDIPEGYSVSREKKERFSLILESASTNQTSMYLCASSLYRERDYEQYFGPGTRLTVT.

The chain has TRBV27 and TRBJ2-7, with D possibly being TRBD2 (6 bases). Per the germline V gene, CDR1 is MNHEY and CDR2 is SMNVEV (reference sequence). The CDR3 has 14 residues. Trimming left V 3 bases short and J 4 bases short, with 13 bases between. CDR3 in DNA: TGTGCCAGCAGTTTGAAGCGGGTGGGTTACGAGCAGTACTTC. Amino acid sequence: CASSLKRVGYEQYF.

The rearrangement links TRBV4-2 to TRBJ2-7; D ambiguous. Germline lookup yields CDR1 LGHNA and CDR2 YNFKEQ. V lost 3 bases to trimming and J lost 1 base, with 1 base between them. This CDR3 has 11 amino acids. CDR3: CASSQSYEQYF. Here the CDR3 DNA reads TGTGCCAGCAGCCAGTCCTACGAGCAGTACTTC.

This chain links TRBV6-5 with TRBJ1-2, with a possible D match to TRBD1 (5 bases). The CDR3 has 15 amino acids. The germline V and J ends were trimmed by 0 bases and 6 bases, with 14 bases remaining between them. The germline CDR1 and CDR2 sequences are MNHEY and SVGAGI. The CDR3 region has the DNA TGTGCCAGCAGTTACTCGATTAAACTGGGGGATGGCTACACCTTC. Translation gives CASSYSIKLGDGYTF.

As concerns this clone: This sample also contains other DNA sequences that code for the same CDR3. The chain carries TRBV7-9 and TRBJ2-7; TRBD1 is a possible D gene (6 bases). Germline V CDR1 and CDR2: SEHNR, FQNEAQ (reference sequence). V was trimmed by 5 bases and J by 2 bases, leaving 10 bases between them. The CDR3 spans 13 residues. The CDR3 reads CASSPRDTYEQYF. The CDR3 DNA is TGTGCCAGCAGCCCACGGGACACCTACGAGCAGTACTTC.

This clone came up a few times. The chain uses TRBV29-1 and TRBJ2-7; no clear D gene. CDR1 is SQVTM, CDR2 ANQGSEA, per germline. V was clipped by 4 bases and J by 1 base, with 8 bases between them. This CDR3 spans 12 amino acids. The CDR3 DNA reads TGCAGCGTTGCTGACGTGTCCTACGAGCAGTACTTC. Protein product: CSVADVSYEQYF.

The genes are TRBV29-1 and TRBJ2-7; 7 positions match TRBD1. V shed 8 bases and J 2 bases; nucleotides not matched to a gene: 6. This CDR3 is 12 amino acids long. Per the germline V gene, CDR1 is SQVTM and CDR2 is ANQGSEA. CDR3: CSIRQGAYEQYF. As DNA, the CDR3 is TGCAGCATCAGACAGGGAGCCTACGAGCAGTACTTC.

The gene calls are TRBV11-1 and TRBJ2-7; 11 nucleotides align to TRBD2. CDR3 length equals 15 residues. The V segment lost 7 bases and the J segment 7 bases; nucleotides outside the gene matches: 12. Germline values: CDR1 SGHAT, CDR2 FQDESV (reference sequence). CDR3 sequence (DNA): TGTGCCAGCACCCTGACTAGCGGGATTTCGGGAGAGCAGTACTTC. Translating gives CASTLTSGISGEQYF.

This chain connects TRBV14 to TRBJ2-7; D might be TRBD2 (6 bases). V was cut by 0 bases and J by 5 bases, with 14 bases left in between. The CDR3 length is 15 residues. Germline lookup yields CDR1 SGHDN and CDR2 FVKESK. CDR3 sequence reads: CASSQDWRGGNEQYF. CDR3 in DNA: TGTGCCAGCAGCCAAGATTGGCGCGGCGGGAACGAGCAGTACTTC. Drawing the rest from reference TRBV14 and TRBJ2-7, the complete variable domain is EAGVTQFPSHSVIEKGQTVTLRCDPISGHDNLYWYRRVMGKEIKFLLHFVKESKQDESGMPNNRFLAERTGGTYSTLKVQPAELEDSGVYFCASSQDWRGGNEQYFGPGTRLTVT.